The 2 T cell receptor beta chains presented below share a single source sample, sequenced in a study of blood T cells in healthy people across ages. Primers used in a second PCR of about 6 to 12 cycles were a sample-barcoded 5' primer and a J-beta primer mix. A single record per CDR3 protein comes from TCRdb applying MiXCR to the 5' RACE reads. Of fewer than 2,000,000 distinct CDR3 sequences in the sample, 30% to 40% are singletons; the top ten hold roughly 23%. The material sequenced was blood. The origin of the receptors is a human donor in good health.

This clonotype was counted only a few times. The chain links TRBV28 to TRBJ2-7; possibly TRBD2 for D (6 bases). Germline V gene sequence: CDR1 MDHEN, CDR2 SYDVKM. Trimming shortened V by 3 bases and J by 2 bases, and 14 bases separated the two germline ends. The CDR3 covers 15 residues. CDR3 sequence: CASSLRLGDPYEQYF. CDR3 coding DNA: TGTGCCAGCAGTTTGAGACTAGGGGATCCCTACGAGCAGTACTTC.

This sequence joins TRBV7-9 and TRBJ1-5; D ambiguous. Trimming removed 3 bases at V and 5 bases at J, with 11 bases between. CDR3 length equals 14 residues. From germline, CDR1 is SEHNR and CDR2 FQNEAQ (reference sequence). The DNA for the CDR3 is TGTGCCAGCAGCTTTCCGGGCCCGTATCAGCCCCAGCATTTT. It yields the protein CASSFPGPYQPQHF.